The source of this T cell receptor beta chain is a study of T cells after yellow fever vaccination. Study information: Sorting of the EM, EMRA, CM and Tscm memory subsets was carried out using CD3, CD45RA, CCR7 and CD95. SMART-Seq v4 Ultra Low Input prepared libraries from low-cell fractions.

TCRdb reanalysed the 5' RACE reads using MiXCR and keeps one entry per CDR3 protein. The sample comprises some 23,000 distinct CDR3 sequences, roughly 3.4% of which are singletons, and 0.75% to 1% rests with the top ten. This CDR3 has 13 residues. The J segment lost 8 bases and the V segment lost 5 bases, leaving 7 bases of the junction unmatched. Germline V gives CDR1 SGHVS, CDR2 FQNEAQ. The study, taken as a whole, reports: Abundant bulk-derived clonotypes could contaminate FACS-sorted repertoires. After the booster, 95% to 98% of CD4 and roughly nine tenths of CD8 primary-response clones were re-detected.

This clonotype was found a few times. This TCR came from a man aged 18 to 29 who received the YFV17D yellow fever vaccine. Material: PBMCs, either bulk or a sorted T-cell subset (CD4+, CD8+, memory, or dextramer-sorted; not recorded which), obtained about 41 days after the first yellow fever vaccination. The V call is TRBV7-8, the J call TRBJ1-2, with 8 bases fitting TRBD1. The CDR3 DNA reads TGTGCCAGCAGCCCCCGGACAGGGCCCGGCTACACCTTC. Its protein product is CASSPRTGPGYTF.